This entry lists 29 T cell receptor beta chains sequenced from one sample in a study of chemoradiotherapy in HPV16-positive cancers. TCRdb keeps only in-frame clones here, not all; method: immunoSEQ multiplex PCR. This sample has tens of thousands of clones, with approximately 86% found just once. This specimen consisted of blood, obtained from a patient who underwent chemoradiotherapy. Receptors originate from a human donor with HPV-associated anogenital cancer.

This sequence joins TRBV18 and TRBJ1-3, with 8 bases that match TRBD1. The CDR3 contains 15 residues. V lost 4 bases, J lost 0 bases, and 2 bases stayed unmatched. Germline CDR1 and CDR2: KGHSH and LQKENI. CDR3 sequence (DNA): TGTGCCAGCTCACTAGGACAGGGCTCTGGAAACACCATATATTTT. Its translation is CASSLGQGSGNTIYF.

The rearrangement uses TRBV27 and TRBJ1-1; TRBD1 might be the D (5 bases). Per the germline V gene, CDR1 is MNHEY and CDR2 is SMNVEV (reference sequence). V lost 0 bases, J lost 0 bases, and 8 bases lay in between. The CDR3 runs to 15 residues. The CDR3 DNA reads TGTGCCAGCAGTTTATCGGAGGGGATGAACACTGAAGCTTTCTTT. Translated: CASSLSEGMNTEAFF.

The chain links TRBV7-8 to TRBJ2-4; TRBD1 might be the D (6 bases). Trimming pared 4 bases from V and 2 bases from J, leaving 9 bases between. Looked up from germline, CDR1 is SGHVS and CDR2 is FQNEAQ. This CDR3 has 14 amino acids. CDR3 nucleotide sequence: TGTGCCAGCAGCTCCAGGGGATCCAAAAACATTCAGTACTTC. Translation gives CASSSRGSKNIQYF.

The sample holds one count of this clone. The chain employs TRBV28 and TRBJ1-1; D is unresolved. The CDR3 is 12 residues long. Germline CDR1 reads MDHEN; CDR2 reads SYDVKM. Trimming removed 3 bases at V and 10 bases at J, with 12 bases between. CDR3 sequence reads: CASSFAGNRAFF. CDR3 sequence (DNA): TGTGCCAGCAGTTTTGCGGGGAATAGAGCTTTCTTT.

The count of this clone is one. The chain recombines TRBV18 with TRBJ1-2; D is unclear. Trimming removed 3 bases at V and 7 bases at J, with 15 bases between. CDR1 KGHSH and CDR2 LQKENI come from the germline V gene. This CDR3 spans 14 amino acids. CDR3 loop: CASSPSTSAPGYTF. The DNA of the CDR3 is TGTGCCAGCTCACCGAGCACATCAGCACCTGGCTACACCTTC.

This clone was detected once. The genes are TRBV11-2 and TRBJ2-1; TRBD1 might be the D (6 bases). Between the trimmed V and J ends, which lost 5 bases and 5 bases, there was a span of 10 bases. The CDR3 consists of 13 residues. Germline V gene sequence: CDR1 SGHAT, CDR2 FQNNGV. As DNA, the CDR3 is TGTGCCAGCAGCCGCGGACAGAACAATGAGCAGTTCTTC. It is translated as CASSRGQNNEQFF.

Here the CDR3 DNA reads TGTGCCAGCAGTGAGGTATCGGGACTAGTGGGCGAGCAGTTCTTC. Its protein product is CASSEVSGLVGEQFF. V and J are TRBV6-4 and TRBJ2-1, with 8 nucleotides matching TRBD2. This CDR3 has 15 residues. The V gene's germline CDR1 is MRHNA and CDR2 SNTAGT. Trimming removed 3 bases from V and 10 bases from J; junction bases left unmatched: 11.

The chain links TRBV6-1 to TRBJ1-5, with 8 nucleotides matching TRBD1. Germline values: CDR1 MNHNS, CDR2 SASEGT. The CDR3 totals 19 residues. The junction had 11 bases not matched to a gene; V was cut back by 0 bases and J by 1 base. The CDR3, as DNA: TGTGCCAGCAGTGAAGCTGGGGACAGGTGGACGATGAGCAATCAGCCCCAGCATTTT. Translation gives CASSEAGDRWTMSNQPQHF.

V is TRBV6-5 and J is TRBJ1-4; D not resolved. The CDR3 runs to 15 residues. The V end was cut by 5 bases, the J end by 1 base, with 11 bases between. CDR1 and CDR2 (germline): MNHEY, SVGAGI. The CDR3 reads CASSLQSRTNEKLFF. CDR3 nucleotides: TGTGCCAGCAGTCTCCAGAGCAGAACTAATGAAAAACTGTTTTTT.

The chain carries TRBV5-1 and TRBJ2-2; D may be TRBD1 (5 bases). V shed 2 bases and J shed 4 bases, with 6 bases lying between them. CDR1 and CDR2 (germline): SGHRS, YFSETQ. This CDR3 contains 13 residues. This CDR3 reads CASSFRVTGELFF. The CDR3, as DNA: TGCGCCAGCAGCTTCAGGGTCACCGGGGAGCTGTTTTTT.

V usage is TRBV18 and J usage is TRBJ1-6; D is uncertain. The V and J ends lost 3 bases and 9 bases respectively, with 15 bases between them. CDR3 length equals 15 residues. CDR1 is KGHSH, CDR2 LQKENI, per germline. CDR3 nucleotide sequence: TGTGCCAGCTCACCTGAAGGAGGGTCGTCTTCACCCCTCCACTTT. Protein: CASSPEGGSSSPLHF.

The gene calls are TRBV19 and TRBJ2-2; D is tentatively TRBD1 or TRBD2 (5 bases each). V was pared by 3 bases and J by 4 bases, with 9 bases between. Germline V CDR1 and CDR2: LNHDA, SQIVND (reference sequence). The CDR3 spans 14 residues. The chain's CDR3 is CASSILGGTGELFF. For the CDR3, the DNA is TGTGCCAGTAGTATCCTTGGGGGCACCGGGGAGCTGTTTTTT.

The chain employs TRBV5-5 and TRBJ2-3, with D possibly being TRBD2 (5 bases). Trimming stripped 3 bases from V and 2 bases from J, with 13 bases between. The germline gives CDR1 SGHKS, CDR2 YYEKEE (reference sequence). There are 15 residues in the CDR3. This CDR3 reads CASSSLGETTDTQYF. The CDR3 DNA reads as TGTGCCAGCAGCTCGCTGGGAGAGACCACAGATACGCAGTATTTT.

The rearrangement joins TRBV2 to TRBJ1-5; 8 nucleotides agree with TRBD1. The CDR3 extends over 18 amino acids. V lost 5 bases to trimming and J lost 2 bases; unmatched junction nucleotides: 14. Per germline, CDR1 SNHLY and CDR2 FYNNEI. CDR3 nucleotide sequence: TGTGCCAGCAGTCCCGGGACAGGTGATCCCCTCGGCAATCAGCCCCAGCATTTT. This encodes CASSPGTGDPLGNQPQHF. Filled out from reference TRBV2 and TRBJ1-5, the complete variable domain reads EPEVTQTPSHQVTQMGQEVILRCVPISNHLYFYWYRQILGQKVEFLVSFYNNEISEKSEIFDDQFSVERPDGSNFTLKIRSTKLEDSAMYFCASSPGTGDPLGNQPQHFGDGTRLSIL.

The chain is built from TRBV28 and TRBJ1-5; D may be TRBD1 (5 bases). There are 14 residues in the CDR3. Trimming took 8 bases from V and 6 from J, leaving 17 bases between them. Germline CDR1 is MDHEN and CDR2 is SYDVKM. DNA of the CDR3: TGTGCCAGCTCCCCCCGCAGGGTCCCTCAGCCCCAGCATTTT. Its protein product is CASSPRRVPQPQHF.

The V gene is TRBV7-6, the J gene TRBJ2-2; the match to TRBD1 covers 9 bases. Germline V CDR1 and CDR2: SGHVS, FNYEAQ. The CDR3 covers 15 residues. V lost 5 bases and J lost 5; bases outside the gene matches: 6. CDR3: CASSRGQGNTGELFF. The CDR3 region has the DNA TGTGCCAGCAGCCGCGGACAGGGGAATACCGGGGAGCTGTTTTTT.

The rearrangement joins TRBV7-8 to TRBJ2-2, with 7 positions matching TRBD2. This CDR3 contains 15 residues. The V segment lost 3 bases and the J segment 4 bases; nucleotides outside the gene matches: 5. The germline CDR1 and CDR2 sequences are SGHVS and FQNEAQ. CDR3 loop: CASSFSPGGTGELFF. The CDR3 DNA follows: TGTGCCAGCAGCTTCTCCCCGGGGGGCACCGGGGAGCTGTTTTTT.

The rearrangement uses TRBV27 and TRBJ2-5; 9 bases map to TRBD2. With 4 bases clipped from V and 5 bases from J, the junction kept 8 bases outside the gene matches. This CDR3 region has 15 residues. The germline gives CDR1 MNHEY, CDR2 SMNVEV (reference sequence). This CDR3 reads CASSWSSGALETQYF. CDR3 in DNA: TGTGCCAGCAGTTGGTCTAGCGGGGCCCTGGAGACCCAGTACTTC.

The chain employs TRBV7-6 and TRBJ2-1, with D possibly TRBD2 on 5 matching bases. V was trimmed by 2 bases and J by 0 bases, leaving 11 bases between them. The CDR3 loop spans 16 amino acids. Germline loops: CDR1 SGHVS, CDR2 FNYEAQ. The CDR3 loop is CASSLSWAGSYNEQFF. In nucleotides, the CDR3 is TGTGCCAGCAGCTTATCGTGGGCGGGCTCCTACAATGAGCAGTTCTTC.

The rearrangement links TRBV7-9 to TRBJ2-2; TRBD2 matches 8 bases. The CDR3 contains 17 residues. CDR1 and CDR2 (germline): SEHNR, FQNEAQ (reference sequence). V dropped 7 bases and J dropped 1; count of bases not matched to a gene: 11. The CDR3 DNA reads as TGTGCCAGCAACCAGCGGTTGGCGGGGGGGAACACCGGGGAGCTGTTTTTT. It yields the protein CASNQRLAGGNTGELFF.

This clone was found once. This rearrangement joins TRBV27 to TRBJ1-2; a weak D match, TRBD1 (6 bases). With 10 bases removed from V and 6 bases from J, the gap between germline ends came to 27 bases. CDR3 size: 16 residues. Germline CDR1 is MNHEY and CDR2 is SMNVEV (reference sequence). The CDR3 reads CATIPQKDSNRDGYTF. CDR3 nucleotide sequence: TGTGCCACTATCCCCCAGAAGGACTCCAACAGGGATGGCTACACCTTC.

This chain links TRBV6-5 with TRBJ1-2; D not resolved. Trimming shortened V by 6 bases and J by 2 bases, and 10 bases separated the two germline ends. The CDR3 loop spans 13 amino acids. Germline CDR1 is MNHEY and CDR2 is SVGAGI. In nucleotides, the CDR3 is TGTGCCAGCAGATTGGACCCAAACTATGGCTACACCTTC. Protein product: CASRLDPNYGYTF.

This chain uses TRBV4-2 with TRBJ2-7; 12 bases fit TRBD2. V was clipped by 1 base and J by 4 bases; unmatched bases: 5. Germline CDR1 is LGHNA and CDR2 is YNFKEQ. CDR3 length: 16 residues. In nucleotides, the CDR3 is TGTGCCAGCAGCCAAGCCCTAGCGGGGGGGCCGTACGAGCAGTACTTC. Protein sequence: CASSQALAGGPYEQYF.

The chain combines TRBV28 with TRBJ1-5; maybe TRBD1 (6 bases). V was pared by 6 bases and J by 5 bases, with 17 bases between. This CDR3 is built from 15 residues. Germline-derived CDR1 and CDR2 are MDHEN and SYDVKM. CDR3 sequence reads: CASSPTDRLDQPQHF. The CDR3, as DNA: TGTGCCAGCAGCCCTACCGACAGGTTGGATCAGCCCCAGCATTTT. Together with reference TRBV28 and TRBJ1-5, the CDR3 gives the full variable domain: DVKVTQSSRYLVKRTGEKVFLECVQDMDHENMFWYRQDPGLGLRLIYFSYDVKMKEKGDIPEGYSVSREKKERFSLILESASTNQTSMYLCASSPTDRLDQPQHFGDGTRLSIL.

The V gene is TRBV7-8, the J gene TRBJ2-2; a weak D match, TRBD2 (6 bases). Germline V gene lookup returns CDR1 SGHVS and CDR2 FQNEAQ. V was trimmed by 1 base and J by 5 bases, leaving 11 bases between them. The CDR3 has 15 residues. The CDR3 sequence is CASSLEGLQTGELFF. The CDR3 coding sequence is TGTGCCAGCAGCTTAGAGGGACTTCAGACCGGGGAGCTGTTTTTT.

The genes are TRBV7-3 and TRBJ1-1; TRBD1 agrees at 9 bases. CDR3 length: 17 residues. The germline CDR1 and CDR2 sequences are SGHTA and FQGTGA. With V trimmed by 5 bases and J by 5 bases, 15 bases remained unmatched. This CDR3 reads CASSPQGGPGQGTEAFF. CDR3 nucleotides: TGTGCCAGCAGCCCACAAGGGGGGCCGGGACAGGGAACTGAAGCTTTCTTT.

The rearrangement joins TRBV5-1 to TRBJ2-3; the D gene is possibly TRBD1 (6 bases). The V gene lost 4 bases and the J gene lost 4 bases, with 13 bases spanning the gap. The CDR3 consists of 14 residues. Germline V gives CDR1 SGHRS, CDR2 YFSETQ. CDR3 coding DNA: TGCGCCAGCAGCCTACTACAGGGTTCAGATACGCAGTATTTT. Its protein product is CASSLLQGSDTQYF.

The chain combines TRBV7-7 with TRBJ2-5, with D possibly TRBD2 on 7 matching bases. The CDR3 is 13 residues long. Germline V gene lookup returns CDR1 SSHAT and CDR2 FNYEAQ (reference sequence). The CDR3 DNA reads TGTGCTACCTCCGGGGGGCAGGGAGAGACCCAGTACTTC. Encoded protein: CATSGGQGETQYF.

Only one count was recorded for this clone. The chain employs TRBV5-1 and TRBJ1-4, with a possible D match to TRBD1 (6 bases). The CDR3 is 14 amino acids. The germline V and J ends were trimmed by 4 bases and 5 bases, with 12 bases remaining between them. Looked up from germline, CDR1 is SGHRS and CDR2 is YFSETQ. DNA of the CDR3: TGCGCCAGCAGCGTCGTTGGGGGCAATGAAAAACTGTTTTTT. Its protein is CASSVVGGNEKLFF.